Listed here are 30 T cell receptor beta chains from one sample, sequenced in a study of cytomegalovirus exposure and HLA in healthy donors. This PCR relied on a set of 60 Vbeta primers and 13 Jbeta primers. Some clones are missing from TCRdb's copy, which holds only in-frame ones; the method was immunoSEQ multiplex PCR. The data hold some 98,000 clones, with around 70% observed a single time. The specimen sequenced was PBMCs. These receptor sequences come from a man aged 45 to 65 in good health and CMV-seronegative.

This chain links TRBV6-6 with TRBJ1-4; 8 bases align to TRBD1. Germline CDR1 MNHNY, CDR2 SVGAGI (reference sequence). J was trimmed by 3 bases and V by 2 bases; bases with no gene match: 2. The CDR3 contains 15 residues. The CDR3 sequence is CASSYTGGPNEKLFF. In DNA form, the CDR3 reads TGTGCCAGCAGTTACACAGGGGGGCCTAATGAAAAACTGTTTTTT.

This clone has only a few counts. The CDR3 nucleotides are TGTGCCAGCAGACGGGACAGGGGATTGGCCGGGGAGCTGTTTTTT. It codes for CASRRDRGLAGELFF. The rearrangement uses TRBV2 and TRBJ2-2; 10 nucleotides agree with TRBD1. Losses at the gene ends were 6 bases for V and 6 bases for J; bases not matched to a gene: 7. This CDR3 region has 15 residues. Germline V CDR1 and CDR2: SNHLY, FYNNEI.

The chain uses TRBV19 and TRBJ1-3, with 7 nucleotides matching TRBD1. Trimming cost V 7 bases and J 0 bases; bases outside gene matches: 6. Germline V CDR1 and CDR2: LNHDA, SQIVND (reference sequence). The CDR3 extends over 15 amino acids. The CDR3 DNA sequence: TGTGCCAGTACCTTAGGGGACAGCTCTGGAAACACCATATATTTT. It specifies CASTLGDSSGNTIYF.

This clone appeared a single time. The rearrangement uses TRBV19 and TRBJ2-2; TRBD2 matches 9 bases. CDR3 length: 16 residues. Germline assignment: CDR1 LNHDA and CDR2 SQIVND (reference sequence). Losses at the gene ends were 4 bases for V and 0 bases for J; bases not matched to a gene: 3. CDR3 nucleotides: TGTGCCAGTAGTACACGGACTAGCGCGAACACCGGGGAGCTGTTTTTT. Its translation is CASSTRTSANTGELFF. Full variable domain (outside the CDR3, taken from reference TRBV19 and TRBJ2-2): DGGITQSPKYLFRKEGQNVTLSCEQNLNHDAMYWYRQDPGQGLRLIYYSQIVNDFQKGDIAEGYSVSREKKESFPLTVTSAQKNPTAFYLCASSTRTSANTGELFFGEGSRLTVL.

This sequence joins TRBV28 and TRBJ1-5; D might be TRBD1 (5 bases). CDR1 and CDR2 from the germline V gene are MDHEN and SYDVKM. This CDR3 spans 14 amino acids. V lost 5 bases and J 3 bases, leaving 11 bases between the germline ends. This CDR3 reads CASSPQGTNQPQHF. Here the CDR3 DNA reads TGTGCCAGCAGTCCTCAGGGTACCAATCAGCCCCAGCATTTT.

V is TRBV7-9 and J is TRBJ2-2; D not resolved. In germline, CDR1 is SEHNR, CDR2 FQNEAQ (reference sequence). The CDR3 runs to 12 residues. The V end lost 4 bases, the J end lost 6 bases, and 6 bases lay between the germline ends. The CDR3 spells CASSSSPGELFF. The CDR3, as DNA: TGTGCCAGCAGCTCTAGTCCCGGGGAGCTGTTTTTT.

The chain has TRBV7-3 and TRBJ2-1; possible D gene TRBD2, 5 bases. The CDR3 runs to 16 residues. Germline CDR1 SGHTA, CDR2 FQGTGA. Trimming left V 5 bases short and J 3 bases short, with 17 bases between. CDR3 region: CASSDTQRRNYNEQFF. CDR3 in DNA: TGTGCCAGCAGCGACACGCAGCGGAGAAACTACAATGAGCAGTTCTTC.

This clone was detected a few times. The junction and the germline gene differ at one end; a read error may be behind it. The chain combines TRBV10-2 with TRBJ2-7; TRBD2 matches at 11 bases. The CDR3 runs to 15 residues. Germline loops: CDR1 WSHSY, CDR2 SAAADI. The CDR3 loop is CASSESELAGGLGHF. The CDR3, as DNA: TGCGCCAGCAGTGAGTCGGAGCTAGCGGGGGGACTTGGGCACTTC.

V usage is TRBV11-3 and J usage is TRBJ1-5, with D perhaps TRBD1 (6 bases). Germline CDR1 SGHNT, CDR2 YENEEA. This CDR3 has 16 residues. V lost 2 bases and J 9 bases, leaving 20 bases between the germline ends. The CDR3 DNA follows: TGTGCCAGCAGCTTACTCCGACAGGCGGGGGGGTGGCCCCAGCATTTT. It is translated as CASSLLRQAGGWPQHF.

The genes are TRBV28 and TRBJ1-5; D remains ambiguous. The germline V gene has CDR1 MDHEN and CDR2 SYDVKM. This CDR3 is built from 16 residues. The V gene lost 7 bases and the J gene lost 1 base, with 17 bases spanning the gap. For the CDR3, the DNA is TGTGCCAGCAAGTACGGTCGCCGGAGGAGCAATCAGCCCCAGCATTTT. Translated: CASKYGRRRSNQPQHF.

The chain employs TRBV6-5 and TRBJ1-2; weak D call: TRBD1 (5 bases). Trimming took off 6 bases at V and 7 bases at J, with 18 bases between the two ends. Germline V gene data show CDR1 as MNHEY and CDR2 as SVGAGI. This CDR3 has 14 amino acids. The CDR3 protein is CASSRQSRFVGYTF. CDR3 DNA: TGTGCCAGCAGCCGACAGTCGAGGTTTGTTGGCTACACCTTC.

J is TRBJ2-7 and V is TRBV27; 12 bases fit TRBD1. CDR3 length equals 14 residues. J lost 5 bases, V lost 5 bases, and 4 bases had no gene match. Germline V gene lookup returns CDR1 MNHEY and CDR2 SMNVEV (reference sequence). The CDR3 loop is CASSTGTGGNEQYF. The CDR3 coding sequence is TGTGCCAGCAGTACCGGGACAGGGGGCAACGAGCAGTACTTC.

The genes are TRBV29-1 and TRBJ1-1; 8 bases are shared with TRBD1. The CDR3 totals 12 residues. Per the germline V gene, CDR1 is SQVTM and CDR2 is ANQGSEA. The V and J ends lost 4 bases and 4 bases, in that order; junction bases with no gene match: 2. The CDR3 DNA reads as TGCAGCGTTGTCAGGGGGCTCACTGAAGCTTTCTTT. It encodes CSVVRGLTEAFF.

The chain uses TRBV6-4 and TRBJ1-2; maybe TRBD1 (5 bases). The length of the CDR3 is 11 residues. Trimming removed 7 bases from V and 10 bases from J, with 13 bases in between. Germline lookup yields CDR1 MRHNA and CDR2 SNTAGT. The CDR3 bases are TGTGCCAGCACCCCCTGGGGCCCCTACACCTTC. This encodes CASTPWGPYTF.

The V call is TRBV7-9, the J call TRBJ1-6, with a tentative D call TRBD1 (5 bases). The CDR3 has 17 amino acids. Germline CDR1 and CDR2: SEHNR and FQNEAQ (reference sequence). Trimming removed 1 base at V and 3 bases at J, with 13 bases between. This CDR3 is CASSLGSGRDYNSPLHF. As DNA, the CDR3 is TGTGCCAGCAGCTTAGGATCAGGGAGGGACTATAATTCACCCCTCCACTTT. The whole variable domain, remainder taken from reference TRBV7-9 and TRBJ1-6, is DTGVSQNPRHKITKRGQNVTFRCDPISEHNRLYWYRQTLGQGPEFLTYFQNEAQLEKSRLLSDRFSAERPKGSFSTLEIQRTEQGDSAMYLCASSLGSGRDYNSPLHFGNGTRLTVT.

The chain combines TRBV6-5 with TRBJ2-7; 10 bases fit TRBD1. J lost 4 bases, V lost 6 bases, and 6 bases had no gene match. Per the germline V gene, CDR1 is MNHEY and CDR2 is SVGAGI. This CDR3 spans 14 amino acids. CDR3 DNA: TGTGCCAGCAGAAAAGACAGGGGGCGTTACGAGCAGTACTTC. This gives the protein CASRKDRGRYEQYF.

In this sample, this clone turned up a few times. The chain uses TRBV4-1 and TRBJ2-6; D perhaps matches TRBD2 (7 bases). This CDR3 has 14 amino acids. Germline CDR1 and CDR2: MGHRA and YSYEKL. V was pared by 3 bases and J by 7 bases, with 10 bases between. This CDR3 reads CASSQGGGANVLTF. CDR3 coding DNA: TGCGCCAGCAGCCAGGGGGGGGGCGCCAACGTCCTGACTTTC.

The chain combines TRBV6-1 with TRBJ1-1; 7 nucleotides match TRBD1. Germline V gene sequence: CDR1 MNHNS, CDR2 SASEGT. The length of the CDR3 is 14 residues. Losses at the gene ends were 7 bases for V and 0 bases for J; bases not matched to a gene: 5. The CDR3 reads CASTLQGLNTEAFF. As DNA, the CDR3 is TGTGCCAGCACCCTACAGGGGTTGAACACTGAAGCTTTCTTT.

The V and J genes are TRBV6-1 and TRBJ2-1; 9 bases align to TRBD1. Germline V gene data show CDR1 as MNHNS and CDR2 as SASEGT. There are 15 residues in the CDR3. V dropped 5 bases and J dropped 5; count of bases not matched to a gene: 7. The CDR3 DNA follows: TGTGCCAGCAGTCCACAGGGGGCTTCGAACAATGAGCAGTTCTTC. Translated, it gives CASSPQGASNNEQFF.

The chain couples TRBV7-2 to TRBJ2-5; 10 positions match TRBD2. This CDR3 region has 16 residues. Germline V gives CDR1 SGHTA, CDR2 FQGNSA. Trimming cost V 7 bases and J 5 bases; bases outside gene matches: 13. The CDR3 sequence: CASTLTGGLALETQYF. The CDR3 DNA is TGTGCCAGCACCCTGACTGGGGGACTAGCGTTGGAGACCCAGTACTTC.

This chain connects TRBV18 to TRBJ1-1; D perhaps matches TRBD1 (6 bases). The V gene lost 3 bases and the J gene lost 3 bases, with 17 bases spanning the gap. The CDR3 has 16 amino acids. The germline gives CDR1 KGHSH, CDR2 LQKENI. The CDR3 spells CASSPYPAGEYTEAFF. The CDR3 nucleotides are TGTGCCAGCTCACCCTACCCGGCAGGGGAGTACACTGAAGCTTTCTTT.

This clone was seen only a few times. The V call is TRBV6-6, the J call TRBJ2-3; D ambiguous. The CDR3 is 13 residues long. Germline loops: CDR1 MNHNY, CDR2 SVGAGI (reference sequence). V dropped 8 bases and J dropped 1 base, with 10 bases sitting between them. The CDR3 DNA follows: TGTGCCAGCTCCTCCCGGGGCACAGATACGCAGTATTTT. Protein sequence: CASSSRGTDTQYF.

V usage is TRBV5-1 and J usage is TRBJ2-1; TRBD1 matches at 12 bases. Per germline, CDR1 SGHRS and CDR2 YFSETQ. Trimming removed 4 bases from V and 6 bases from J; junction bases left unmatched: 17. CDR3 length equals 19 residues. CDR3 DNA: TGCGCCAGCAGCCCGAAGGGACAGGGGGCACTTACACTTATCAATGAGCAGTTCTTC. This encodes CASSPKGQGALTLINEQFF.

As DNA, the CDR3 is TGTGCCAGCTCACCTGGCTCAGGGTCTGGAAACACCATATATTTT. Protein product: CASSPGSGSGNTIYF. This chain joins TRBV18 and TRBJ1-3; a weak D match, TRBD1 (5 bases). Germline V gene sequence: CDR1 KGHSH, CDR2 LQKENI. V lost 3 bases and J lost 1, with 10 bases in between. This CDR3 has 15 amino acids.

The chain carries TRBV5-1 and TRBJ2-2; D perhaps matches TRBD2 (6 bases). The CDR3 is 19 amino acids. Germline V lookup: CDR1 SGHRS, CDR2 YFSETQ. Deletions cut 5 bases from V and 0 bases from J, with 23 bases between. The CDR3 is CASSSRSGSGPSNTGELFF. CDR3 DNA: TGCGCCAGCAGTTCCCGATCAGGGAGCGGGCCCTCGAACACCGGGGAGCTGTTTTTT.

The V call is TRBV28, the J call TRBJ1-4; 7 nucleotides match TRBD1. CDR3 length equals 13 residues. V shed 6 bases, J shed 3 bases, and the junction held 1 base outside the gene matches. The germline V gene has CDR1 MDHEN and CDR2 SYDVKM. The CDR3 loop reads CASSQGANEKLFF. The CDR3, as DNA: TGTGCCAGCAGCCAGGGGGCTAATGAAAAACTGTTTTTT.

This clone was recorded only once. Other DNA sequences from this sample encode an identical CDR3 as well. The chain combines TRBV7-2 with TRBJ1-1, with a tentative D call TRBD1 (5 bases). Trimming pared 3 bases from V and 2 bases from J, leaving 7 bases between. The CDR3 spans 13 residues. CDR1 and CDR2 from the germline V gene are SGHTA and FQGNSA. The CDR3 DNA follows: TGTGCCAGCAGCTTCCAGGGAAACACTGAAGCTTTCTTT. This codes for CASSFQGNTEAFF.

The chain joins TRBV9 to TRBJ2-1; TRBD2 aligns across 13 bases. The CDR3 totals 18 residues. The J segment lost 6 bases and the V segment lost 3 bases, leaving 12 bases of the junction unmatched. Germline V gives CDR1 SGDLS, CDR2 YYNGEE. The CDR3 region has the DNA TGTGCCAGCAGCGAGGGAACTAGCGGGAGGGCCGTATCCAATGAGCAGTTCTTC. It codes for CASSEGTSGRAVSNEQFF.

V gene TRBV28 combines with J gene TRBJ2-7, with D uncertain. CDR3 length: 13 amino acids. The V and J ends lost 3 bases and 4 bases respectively, with 10 bases between them. The germline V gene has CDR1 MDHEN and CDR2 SYDVKM. In DNA, the CDR3 is TGTGCCAGCAGTTTTAGTGTAAGTTACGAGCAGTACTTC. It yields the protein CASSFSVSYEQYF. The full variable domain, rest sourced from reference TRBV28 and TRBJ2-7, is DVKVTQSSRYLVKRTGEKVFLECVQDMDHENMFWYRQDPGLGLRLIYFSYDVKMKEKGDIPEGYSVSREKKERFSLILESASTNQTSMYLCASSFSVSYEQYFGPGTRLTVT.

The chain joins TRBV5-1 to TRBJ2-3; D remains unclear. The CDR3 contains 12 residues. In germline, CDR1 is SGHRS, CDR2 YFSETQ. Trimming pared 1 base from V and 5 bases from J, leaving 5 bases between. CDR3 sequence reads: CASSLSRDTQYF. CDR3 bases: TGCGCCAGCAGCTTGAGCCGAGATACGCAGTATTTT. Supplemented by reference TRBV5-1 and TRBJ2-3, the full variable domain reads KAGVTQTPRYLIKTRGQQVTLSCSPISGHRSVSWYQQTPGQGLQFLFEYFSETQRNKGNFPGRFSGRQFSNSRSEMNVSTLELGDSALYLCASSLSRDTQYFGPGTRLTVL.